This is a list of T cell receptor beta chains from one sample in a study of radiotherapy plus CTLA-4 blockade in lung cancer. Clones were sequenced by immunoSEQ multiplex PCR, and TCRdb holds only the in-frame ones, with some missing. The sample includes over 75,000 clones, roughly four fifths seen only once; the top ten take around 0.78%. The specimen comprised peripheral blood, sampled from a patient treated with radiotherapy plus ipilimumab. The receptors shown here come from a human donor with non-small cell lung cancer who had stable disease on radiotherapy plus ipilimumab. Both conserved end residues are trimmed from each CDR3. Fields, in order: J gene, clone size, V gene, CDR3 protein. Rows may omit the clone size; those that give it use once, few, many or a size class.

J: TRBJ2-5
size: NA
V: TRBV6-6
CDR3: ASKRTGGTQY

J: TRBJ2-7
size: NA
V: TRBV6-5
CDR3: ASSSGWSSYEQY

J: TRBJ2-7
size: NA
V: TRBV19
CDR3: ASSILTGPYEQY

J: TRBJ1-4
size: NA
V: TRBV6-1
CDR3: ASSEAGTVEKLF

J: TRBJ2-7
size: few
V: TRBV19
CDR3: ASSTHKKGGYEQY

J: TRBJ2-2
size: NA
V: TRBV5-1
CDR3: ASSLNRITGELF

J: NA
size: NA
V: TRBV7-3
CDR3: ASSPDPTGGYEQY

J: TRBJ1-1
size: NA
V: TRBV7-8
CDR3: ASSRTGGANTEAF

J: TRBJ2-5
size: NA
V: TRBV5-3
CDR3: ARSYGSPSGGPRYQETQY

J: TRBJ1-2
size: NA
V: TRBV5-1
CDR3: ASSPTGGRDYGYT

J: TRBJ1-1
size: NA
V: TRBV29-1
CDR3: SVELPFERGQNTEAF

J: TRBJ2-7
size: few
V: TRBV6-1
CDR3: ASRANVPPYEQY

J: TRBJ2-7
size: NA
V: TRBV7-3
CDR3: VSSLVQGNEQY

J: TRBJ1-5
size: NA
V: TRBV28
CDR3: ASSATRGNQPQH

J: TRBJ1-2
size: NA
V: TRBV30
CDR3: AWRGQGVGGYT

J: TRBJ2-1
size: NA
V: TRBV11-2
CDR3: ASSLVIPRDEQF

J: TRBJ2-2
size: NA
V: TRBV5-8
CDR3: ASSFSTGGVNTGELF

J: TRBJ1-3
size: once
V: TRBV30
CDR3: AWSVSGGGNTIY

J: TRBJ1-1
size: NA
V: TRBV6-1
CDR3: ASSFTRNEAF

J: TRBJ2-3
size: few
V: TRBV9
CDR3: ASSVGSGETDTQY